This T cell receptor (beta chain) was obtained from a study of cytomegalovirus exposure and HLA in healthy donors. With respect to this clone: The target antigen is unknown.

The study, taken as a whole, reports: Cytomegalovirus status was reportedly diagnosed by the classifier with high specificity and sensitivity. A later examination showed that TCR association rates differed by HLA locus, with DRB1 most and HLA-C fewest.

These donors counted as nominally healthy when sampled, but unrecorded immune exposures were likely. The length of the CDR3 is 18 residues. Germline lookup yields CDR1 LNHNV and CDR2 YYDKDF (reference sequence). V dropped 0 bases and J dropped 4 bases, with 19 bases sitting between them. PCR amplification relied on 60 Vbeta primers (plus 13 Jbeta primers). TCRdb keeps only in-frame clones here, not all; method: immunoSEQ multiplex PCR. This sample yields about 160,000 clones, of which roughly 80% are seen a single time; 2.4% belongs to the top ten. The receptor was isolated from a male donor in good health and CMV-seronegative. The chain has TRBV15 and TRBJ1-5; TRBD1 might be the D (5 bases). Sequences were obtained from PBMCs. The CDR3 loop is CATSRDRVGEVRNQPQHF. CDR3 DNA sequence: TGTGCCACCAGCAGAGACCGGGTAGGGGAGGTACGAAATCAGCCCCAGCATTTT.